This T cell receptor (beta chain) came from a study of T cell responses to AZD1222 COVID-19 vaccine. Study-wide findings and caveats: Clonal diversity may have been underestimated in mostly white British donors.

Worth noting for this clone: Its antigen remains unknown.

Germline CDR1 and CDR2: SGHDN and FVKESK. V was clipped by 4 bases and J by 7 bases; unmatched bases: 6. There are 13 residues in the CDR3. Measured with immunoSEQ multiplex PCR; TCRdb has only the in-frame clones, and not every one. The data show about 140,000 clones, 75% to 90% seen once. This material consisted of peripheral blood, taken on day 0 of AZD1222 vaccination. The rearrangement links TRBV14 to TRBJ1-1; 7 bases line up with TRBD1. This clonotype was obtained from an adult in good health. The CDR3 is CASSPRTGIEAFF. The CDR3 DNA follows: TGTGCCAGCAGCCCCCGGACAGGAATTGAAGCTTTCTTT.